One sample yielded the 26 T cell receptor beta chains listed below, sequenced in a study of T cells in localized non-small cell lung cancer. Measured with immunoSEQ multiplex PCR; TCRdb has only the in-frame clones, and not every one. The profile shows 75,000 to 95,000 clones, over 70% of them singletons. The sample here was PBMCs, taken before any cancer treatment. The source is a man aged 40 to 69 with stage II squamous cell lung carcinoma.

The chain recombines TRBV9 with TRBJ2-2; 11 bases fit TRBD2. The germline gives CDR1 SGDLS, CDR2 YYNGEE. V gave up 4 bases and J gave up 1 base; unmatched junction bases: 3. The CDR3 is 16 residues long. CDR3 region: CASSQGLAENTGELFF. DNA of the CDR3: TGTGCCAGCAGCCAGGGACTAGCGGAGAACACCGGGGAGCTGTTTTTT.

This chain connects TRBV2 to TRBJ2-7; 8 nucleotides agree with TRBD1. Germline V CDR1 and CDR2: SNHLY, FYNNEI. Trimming at V came to 6 bases and at J to 7 bases, leaving 8 bases not matched to a gene. The CDR3 runs to 13 residues. Here the CDR3 DNA reads TGTGCCAGCAGCTACACAGGGGGTCGAGAGCAGTACTTC. The encoded protein is CASSYTGGREQYF. The whole variable domain, filled in from reference TRBV2 and TRBJ2-7, reads EPEVTQTPSHQVTQMGQEVILRCVPISNHLYFYWYRQILGQKVEFLVSFYNNEISEKSEIFDDQFSVERPDGSNFTLKIRSTKLEDSAMYFCASSYTGGREQYFGPGTRLTVT.

The chain joins TRBV29-1 to TRBJ1-4, with a tentative D call TRBD1 (6 bases). The CDR3 covers 15 residues. Germline CDR1 SQVTM, CDR2 ANQGSEA. Trimming pared 1 base from V and 3 bases from J, leaving 12 bases between. Here the CDR3 reads CSVEAGGFANEKLFF. CDR3 DNA sequence: TGCAGCGTTGAAGCGGGGGGCTTCGCTAATGAAAAACTGTTTTTT. The complete variable domain, with remaining parts taken from reference TRBV29-1 and TRBJ1-4, reads SAVISQKPSRDICQRGTSLTIQCQVDSQVTMMFWYRQQPGQSLTLIATANQGSEATYESGFVIDKFPISRPNLTFSTLTVSNMSPEDSSIYLCSVEAGGFANEKLFFGSGTQLSVL.

The chain combines TRBV7-6 with TRBJ2-1; D unclear. V lost 5 bases to trimming and J lost 0 bases, with 11 bases between them. Germline loops: CDR1 SGHVS, CDR2 FNYEAQ. The CDR3 length is 15 residues. The CDR3 nucleotides read TGTGCCAGCAGCAGAGACTCAAGCTCCTACAATGAGCAGTTCTTC. Translated: CASSRDSSSYNEQFF.

The V call is TRBV7-2, the J call TRBJ1-2; unclear D gene. Germline CDR1 reads SGHTA; CDR2 reads FQGNSA. CDR3 length equals 13 residues. Trimming left V 5 bases short and J 8 bases short, with 15 bases between. CDR3 sequence: CASSRPIGGGYTF. The CDR3, as DNA: TGTGCCAGCAGCAGGCCTATCGGCGGGGGCTACACCTTC.

The chain carries TRBV30 and TRBJ2-1; a weak D match, TRBD1 (6 bases). The ends were cut back, 1 base at V and 4 bases at J, with 14 bases in the middle. This CDR3 is 15 amino acids long. The germline V gene encodes CDR1 GTSNPN and CDR2 SVGIG (reference sequence). CDR3 DNA: TGTGCCTGGAGTGCCCCCGTCAGGGGATACAATGAGCAGTTCTTC. Translating gives CAWSAPVRGYNEQFF.

This clone was detected only once. CDR3 residues: CASREGGGFGTDTQYF. For the CDR3, the DNA is TGCGCCAGCAGGGAGGGAGGCGGTTTTGGTACAGATACGCAGTATTTT. The chain employs TRBV5-1 and TRBJ2-3; D may be TRBD2 (6 bases). The CDR3 covers 16 residues. Germline V gene sequence: CDR1 SGHRS, CDR2 YFSETQ. V lost 5 bases to trimming and J lost 3 bases, with 19 bases between them.

A note on this clone: At the DNA level, this CDR3 is encoded by other sequences in the same sample as well. The rearrangement joins TRBV6-5 to TRBJ1-5; D remains ambiguous. Germline V gene data show CDR1 as MNHEY and CDR2 as SVGAGI. This CDR3 contains 14 residues. V shed 5 bases and J shed 0 bases, with 8 bases lying between them. The CDR3 coding sequence is TGTGCCAGCAGTCTCGATTATAGCAATCAGCCCCAGCATTTT. Its translation is CASSLDYSNQPQHF.

The rearrangement uses TRBV28 and TRBJ1-1, with D unclear. CDR3 size: 12 residues. Looked up from germline, CDR1 is MDHEN and CDR2 is SYDVKM. V lost 3 bases, J lost 8 bases, and 10 bases lay in between. The CDR3 DNA sequence: TGTGCCAGCAGTTTTGAGGAACCCGAAGCTTTCTTT. It codes for CASSFEEPEAFF.

The chain couples TRBV7-3 to TRBJ2-3, with 11 bases identical to TRBD2. J lost 4 bases, V lost 2 bases, and 2 bases had no gene match. CDR1 SGHTA and CDR2 FQGTGA come from the germline V gene. The CDR3 has 15 amino acids. The CDR3: CASSLGTSGADTQYF. The CDR3 coding sequence is TGTGCCAGCAGCTTAGGGACTAGCGGAGCAGATACGCAGTATTTT. The full variable domain, in which reference TRBV7-3 and TRBJ2-3 provide the parts outside the CDR3, is GAGVSQTPSNKVTEKGKYVELRCDPISGHTALYWYRQSLGQGPEFLIYFQGTGAADDSGLPNDRFFAVRPEGSVSTLKIQRTERGDSAVYLCASSLGTSGADTQYFGPGTRLTVL.

The V call is TRBV6-6, the J call TRBJ1-5, with 7 bases identical to TRBD1. The CDR3 loop spans 14 amino acids. The V and J ends lost 4 bases and 7 bases, in that order; junction bases with no gene match: 7. Germline-derived CDR1 and CDR2 are MNHNY and SVGAGI (reference sequence). In DNA form, the CDR3 reads TGTGCCAGCAGTTCCCGACAGGGCCGGCAGCCCCAGCATTTT. Translated, it gives CASSSRQGRQPQHF.

This clone was seen only once. The chain has TRBV9 and TRBJ2-3; 11 bases match TRBD2. The CDR3 runs 15 residues. Germline V gene data show CDR1 as SGDLS and CDR2 as YYNGEE. V dropped 2 bases and J dropped 1; count of bases not matched to a gene: 0. The CDR3 spells CASSVTSGGTDTQYF. CDR3 DNA sequence: TGTGCCAGCAGCGTGACTAGCGGGGGCACAGATACGCAGTATTTT.

This chain uses TRBV29-1 with TRBJ2-1; tentative D call: TRBD1 (5 bases). The V gene lost 4 bases and the J gene lost 3 bases, with 10 bases spanning the gap. In germline, CDR1 is SQVTM, CDR2 ANQGSEA. This CDR3 has 13 residues. This CDR3 is CSVGTSLYNEQFF. DNA of the CDR3: TGCAGCGTTGGGACATCCCTCTACAATGAGCAGTTCTTC.

In its sample, this clone was seen a few times. The chain is built from TRBV18 and TRBJ1-2; TRBD1 agrees at 7 bases. This CDR3 region has 14 residues. With V trimmed by 3 bases and J by 2 bases, 3 bases remained unmatched. Germline V lookup: CDR1 KGHSH, CDR2 LQKENI. DNA for the CDR3: TGTGCCAGCTCACCCTCGACAGGGAACTATGGCTACACCTTC. Translation: CASSPSTGNYGYTF. The entire variable domain, with the rest obtained from reference TRBV18 and TRBJ1-2, is as follows: NAGVMQNPRHLVRRRGQEARLRCSPMKGHSHVYWYRQLPEEGLKFMVYLQKENIIDESGMPKERFSAEFPKEGPSILRIQQVVRGDSAAYFCASSPSTGNYGYTFGSGTRLTVV.

The genes are TRBV15 and TRBJ2-5; tentative D call: TRBD2 (5 bases). The CDR3 covers 14 residues. CDR1 is LNHNV and CDR2 is YYDKDF in the germline V gene (reference sequence). V was clipped by 6 bases and J by 8 bases, with 19 bases between them. CDR3 residues: CATSPVGAVSTQYF. In DNA, the CDR3 is TGTGCCACCAGTCCCGTCGGAGCGGTAAGCACCCAGTACTTC.

This clone has only a few counts. The rearrangement links TRBV7-2 to TRBJ1-5, with D tentatively TRBD1 (5 bases). Germline CDR1 is SGHTA and CDR2 is FQGNSA. Between the trimmed V and J ends, which lost 3 bases and 4 bases, there was a span of 7 bases. The CDR3 has 13 residues. CDR3: CASSFGGNQPQHF. In nucleotides, the CDR3 is TGTGCCAGCAGCTTTGGGGGGAATCAGCCCCAGCATTTT. The full variable domain, in which reference TRBV7-2 and TRBJ1-5 provide the parts outside the CDR3, is GAGVSQSPSNKVTEKGKDVELRCDPISGHTALYWYRQSLGQGLEFLIYFQGNSAPDKSGLPSDRFSAERTGGSVSTLTIQRTQQEDSAVYLCASSFGGNQPQHFGDGTRLSIL.

This clone was recorded once. The CDR3 reads CASSPVLAGELTQYF. As DNA, the CDR3 is TGTGCCAGCAGCCCCGTACTAGCGGGGGAGCTTACGCAGTATTTT. The chain is built from TRBV6-5 and TRBJ2-3, with 11 bases matching TRBD2. CDR1 MNHEY and CDR2 SVGAGI come from the germline V gene. Losses at the gene ends were 6 bases for V and 8 bases for J; bases not matched to a gene: 10. There are 15 residues in the CDR3.

This clone showed up just once. The chain links TRBV6-6 to TRBJ2-1; 7 nucleotides line up with TRBD1. The CDR3 contains 15 residues. CDR1 is MNHNY, CDR2 SVGAGI, per germline (reference sequence). V dropped 5 bases and J dropped 0; count of bases not matched to a gene: 4. The CDR3 reads CASSIQGSSYNEQFF. The CDR3 nucleotides are TGTGCCAGCAGTATACAGGGGAGCTCCTACAATGAGCAGTTCTTC.

The rearrangement links TRBV5-1 to TRBJ2-5; tentatively, D is TRBD2 (6 bases). This CDR3 comprises 13 residues. Trimming took 4 bases from V and 4 from J, leaving 11 bases between them. Germline CDR1 and CDR2: SGHRS and YFSETQ. As DNA, the CDR3 is TGCGCCAGCAGCGCCTTTAGCGGAGAGACCCAGTACTTC. Protein product: CASSAFSGETQYF.

A single count supports this clone. The chain has TRBV30 and TRBJ2-3, with 11 bases matching TRBD2. The ends lost 0 bases at V and 8 bases at J; junction bases unmatched: 10. CDR1 GTSNPN and CDR2 SVGIG come from the germline V gene (reference sequence). The CDR3 runs to 16 residues. The CDR3 loop reads CAWSVRSSSGRSTQYF. CDR3 coding DNA: TGTGCCTGGAGTGTAAGGAGCTCTAGCGGGAGGAGTACGCAGTATTTT.

This clone was recorded only once. The chain recombines TRBV11-1 with TRBJ2-1; 12 bases agree with TRBD2. CDR1 is SGHAT and CDR2 is FQDESV in the germline V gene (reference sequence). The CDR3 runs to 18 residues. With 4 bases clipped from V and 4 bases from J, the junction kept 11 bases outside the gene matches. The CDR3 DNA is TGTGCCAGCAGCTGGGGCCTAGCGGGAGGGCCGGGATACAATGAGCAGTTCTTC. Amino acids: CASSWGLAGGPGYNEQFF. Together with reference TRBV11-1 and TRBJ2-1, the CDR3 gives the full variable domain: EAEVAQSPRYKITEKSQAVAFWCDPISGHATLYWYRQILGQGPELLVQFQDESVVDDSQLPKDRFSAERLKGVDSTLKIQPAELGDSAMYLCASSWGLAGGPGYNEQFFGPGTRLTVL.

The rearrangement joins TRBV10-3 to TRBJ1-4; 10 bases line up with TRBD1. The CDR3 has 16 residues. The germline V gene has CDR1 ENHRY and CDR2 SYGVKD. After removal of 9 bases from V and 0 bases from J, the junction contained 7 bases not matched to a gene. CDR3 amino acids: CAILGTGVATNEKLFF. The CDR3 DNA sequence: TGTGCCATACTTGGGACAGGGGTTGCAACTAATGAAAAACTGTTTTTT.

This chain connects TRBV2 to TRBJ2-2; D is tentatively TRBD1 or TRBD2 (5 bases each). CDR1 and CDR2 (germline): SNHLY, FYNNEI. Trimming pared 6 bases from V and 7 bases from J, leaving 15 bases between. The CDR3 contains 14 residues. CDR3 sequence (DNA): TGTGCCAGCAGGGAGACAGAGGGTCACGGGGAGCTGTTTTTT. Translating it yields CASRETEGHGELFF.

This rearrangement joins TRBV10-3 to TRBJ1-2; D gene unclear. Germline V gene lookup returns CDR1 ENHRY and CDR2 SYGVKD. The CDR3 runs 13 residues. Trimming removed 1 base from V and 5 bases from J, with 8 bases in between. The CDR3: CAISEFAEYGYTF. Written as DNA, the CDR3 is TGTGCCATCAGTGAGTTCGCGGAGTATGGCTACACCTTC.

The V and J genes are TRBV4-1 and TRBJ1-3; D not certain. Germline CDR1 and CDR2: MGHRA and YSYEKL. This CDR3 has 13 residues. V was shortened by 1 base and J by 4 bases, with 5 bases between the two germline ends. CDR3 sequence (DNA): TGCGCCAGCAGCCAAGGCTGGGGAAACACCATATATTTT. Its translation: CASSQGWGNTIYF.

The chain employs TRBV5-6 and TRBJ2-7; 8 bases line up with TRBD2. V lost 4 bases, J lost 6 bases, and 9 bases stayed unmatched. Germline CDR1 SGHDT, CDR2 YYEEEE. The CDR3 contains 14 residues. In DNA, the CDR3 is TGTGCCAGCAGCCTATCCGGGACTAGATTCGAGCAGTACTTC. As protein: CASSLSGTRFEQYF.